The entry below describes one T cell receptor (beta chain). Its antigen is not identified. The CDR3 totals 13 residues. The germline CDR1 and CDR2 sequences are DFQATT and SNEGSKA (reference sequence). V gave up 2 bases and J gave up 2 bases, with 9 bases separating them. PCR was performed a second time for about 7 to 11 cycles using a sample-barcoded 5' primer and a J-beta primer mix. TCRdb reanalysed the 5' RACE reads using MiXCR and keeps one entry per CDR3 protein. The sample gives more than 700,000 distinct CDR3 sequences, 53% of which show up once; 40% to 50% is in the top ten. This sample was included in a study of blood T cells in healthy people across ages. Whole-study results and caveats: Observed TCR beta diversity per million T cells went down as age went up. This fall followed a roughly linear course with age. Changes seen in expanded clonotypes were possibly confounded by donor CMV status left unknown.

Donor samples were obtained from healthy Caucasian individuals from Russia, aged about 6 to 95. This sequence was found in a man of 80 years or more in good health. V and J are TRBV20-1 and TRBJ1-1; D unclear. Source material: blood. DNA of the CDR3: TGCAGTGCTAGACACGGACCTAACACTGAAGCTTTCTTT. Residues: CSARHGPNTEAFF.